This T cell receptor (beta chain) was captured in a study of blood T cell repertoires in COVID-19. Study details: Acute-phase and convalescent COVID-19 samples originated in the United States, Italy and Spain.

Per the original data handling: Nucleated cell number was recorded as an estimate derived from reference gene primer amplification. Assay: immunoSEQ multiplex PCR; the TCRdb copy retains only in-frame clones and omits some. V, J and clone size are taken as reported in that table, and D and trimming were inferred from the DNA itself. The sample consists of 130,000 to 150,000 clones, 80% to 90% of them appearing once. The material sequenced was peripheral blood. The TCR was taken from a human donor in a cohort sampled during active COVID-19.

This CDR3 is CSASSGLNTGELFF. CDR3 in DNA: TGCAGTGCTAGTAGCGGGTTGAACACCGGGGAGCTGTTTTTT. This chain joins TRBV20-1 and TRBJ2-2; 7 nucleotides match TRBD2. The CDR3 loop spans 14 amino acids. Per germline, CDR1 DFQATT and CDR2 SNEGSKA (reference sequence). With V trimmed by 3 bases and J by 1 base, 2 bases remained unmatched.